This T cell receptor (beta chain) stems from a study of T cell responses to AZD1222 COVID-19 vaccine. Trimming removed 1 base from V and 4 bases from J, with 14 bases in between. The CDR3 contains 15 residues. Germline values: CDR1 LGHNA, CDR2 YNFKEQ. Only in-frame clones appear in the TCRdb table, and some are missing; sequencing was by immunoSEQ multiplex PCR. This sample carries 100,000 to 150,000 clones, roughly 90% of them seen once, and the ten largest clones take approximately 1.6%. Study outcomes and limitations: Most donors were white British and more were female, and clonal diversity was possibly underestimated. Close to half of all spike-specific TCRs reportedly target regions of the variants that are unmutated.

A note on this clone: The antigen is not known.

This receptor was taken from an adult in good health. The source material was peripheral blood, sampled on day 0 of AZD1222 vaccination. J is TRBJ2-7 and V is TRBV4-2; TRBD2 is a possible D gene (6 bases). In DNA, the CDR3 is TGTGCCAGCAGCCAAGGCGGGACTTCTACTTACGAGCAGTACTTC. Translating gives CASSQGGTSTYEQYF.